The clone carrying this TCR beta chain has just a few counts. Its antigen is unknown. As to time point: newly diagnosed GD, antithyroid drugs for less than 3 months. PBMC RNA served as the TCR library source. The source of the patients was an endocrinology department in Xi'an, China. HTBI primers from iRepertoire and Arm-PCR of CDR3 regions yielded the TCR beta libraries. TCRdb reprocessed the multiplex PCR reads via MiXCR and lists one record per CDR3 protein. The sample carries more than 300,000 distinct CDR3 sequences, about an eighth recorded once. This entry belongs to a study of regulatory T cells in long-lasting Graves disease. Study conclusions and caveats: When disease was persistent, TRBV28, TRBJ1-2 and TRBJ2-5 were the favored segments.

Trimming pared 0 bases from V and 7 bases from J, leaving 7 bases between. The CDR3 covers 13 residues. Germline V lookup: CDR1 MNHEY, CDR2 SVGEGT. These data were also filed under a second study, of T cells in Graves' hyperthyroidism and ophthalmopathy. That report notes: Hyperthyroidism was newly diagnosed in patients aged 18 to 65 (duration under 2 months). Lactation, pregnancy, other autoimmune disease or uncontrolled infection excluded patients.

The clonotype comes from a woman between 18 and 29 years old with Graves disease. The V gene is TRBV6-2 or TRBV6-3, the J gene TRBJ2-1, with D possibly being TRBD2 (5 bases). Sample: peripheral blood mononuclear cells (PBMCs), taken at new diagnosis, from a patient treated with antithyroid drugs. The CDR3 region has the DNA TGTGCCAGCAGTTACTCGTGGGAGAATGAGCAGTTCTTC. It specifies CASSYSWENEQFF.